The present TCR beta chain was sequenced within a study of shared clonotypes between healthy human individuals. As for the study in general: Used for every donor were three CD4 naive, three CD4 memory, two CD8 naive and one CD8 memory plate.

The naive CD8 fraction comprised CD45RO-negative cells positively selected for CCR7 and excluded terminally differentiated effector memory CD45RA+ cells. Genomic DNA of every subset was divided equally among multiple immunoSEQ plates. In the sorted-subset replicate PCRs, approximately 200 ng DNA, 25,000 to 30,000 T cell genomes, was used. This table comes from immunoSEQ multiplex PCR, and its TCRdb copy is limited to in-frame clones, with some not included. The table includes 560,000 or so clones, around 96% detected once. About this clone: One end of the junction is discordant with germline, which a read error may explain.

The specimen was naive CD8+ T cells sorted from blood. This clonotype was obtained from a woman aged 30 to 39 in good health.

The DNA for the CDR3 is TGTGCGAGCACAATGCGGAGCGGAGAGAGAAGAGAGACCCAGTACTTC. Its protein product is CASTMRSGERRETQYF. The J gene is TRBJ2-5, the V gene TRBV28, with D perhaps matching TRBD2 (5 bases). The V gene's germline CDR1 is MDHEN and CDR2 SYDVKM. The CDR3 spans 16 residues.